This TCR beta chain was captured in a study of cytomegalovirus exposure and HLA in healthy donors. Study-wide results and limits: A missense DCLRE1C variant was associated with V- and J-gene trimming of TCR beta chains in a later analysis, and an independent cohort replicated the association. The study dropped some indistinguishable V segments, TRBV6-2 and TRBV6-3 among them.

CDR1 is SGHTA, CDR2 FQGNSA, per germline. Trimming shortened V by 8 bases and J by 0 bases, and 11 bases separated the two germline ends. The CDR3 has 14 residues. Use of 60 Vbeta and 13 Jbeta primers characterized the PCR. TCRdb's table, derived via immunoSEQ multiplex PCR, lists solely in-frame clones and lacks some. This table lists some 150,000 clones. Details on this clone: The antigen remains unidentified.

The origin of this receptor is a woman between 18 and 29 years old in good health and CMV-seronegative. The V gene is TRBV7-2, the J gene TRBJ1-3, with a weak D call TRBD1 (6 bases). Sample: PBMCs. CDR3: CASGGSRSGNTIYF. CDR3 DNA: TGTGCCAGCGGGGGCAGTCGCTCTGGAAACACCATATATTTT.